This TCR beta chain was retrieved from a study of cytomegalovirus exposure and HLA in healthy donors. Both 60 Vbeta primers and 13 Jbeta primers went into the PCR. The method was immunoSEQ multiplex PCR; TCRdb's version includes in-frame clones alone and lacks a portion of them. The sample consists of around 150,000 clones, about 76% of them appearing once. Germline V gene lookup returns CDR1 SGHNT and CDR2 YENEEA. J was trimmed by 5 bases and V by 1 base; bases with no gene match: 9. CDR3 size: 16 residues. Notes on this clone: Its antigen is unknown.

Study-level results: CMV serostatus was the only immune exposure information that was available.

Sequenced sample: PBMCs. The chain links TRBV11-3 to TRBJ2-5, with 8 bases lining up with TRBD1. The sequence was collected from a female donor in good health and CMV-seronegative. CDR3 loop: CASSLGLGRTGETQYF. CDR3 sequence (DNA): TGTGCCAGCAGCTTAGGGCTGGGACGGACAGGGGAGACCCAGTACTTC.